This TCR beta chain originates from a study of cytomegalovirus exposure and HLA in healthy donors. Study findings and constraints: Presence/absence analyses assumed roughly uniform sequencing depth across donors. Most subjects' HLA-A and HLA-B alleles were reportedly predicted from TCR beta sequences. Common viral pathogens seemed to be connected with several of the most significant clusters, according to a later analysis.

A multiplex PCR was run with 60 Vbeta primers and 13 Jbeta primers. Repertoires were generated with immunoSEQ multiplex PCR, while TCRdb's copy carries only in-frame clones and drops some. The sample has roughly 180,000 clones, 82% seen once. CDR1 and CDR2 from the germline V gene are SGHNT and YENEEA. The junction had 0 bases not matched to a gene; V was cut back by 8 bases and J by 8 bases. The CDR3 loop spans 11 amino acids. As concerns this clone: No antigen is known for it.

Sequenced: PBMCs. The origin of this receptor is a man aged 35-49 years in good health and CMV-seronegative. This chain uses TRBV11-3 with TRBJ1-6, with 7 bases matching TRBD1. CDR3 loop: CASGQDSPLHF. CDR3 DNA: TGTGCCAGCGGACAGGATTCACCCCTCCACTTT.